This record covers a single T cell receptor beta chain. The sample comes from a study of blood T cell repertoires in COVID-19. Study details: In each case, the material was cDNA or gDNA derived from T cells, B-cell-depleted T cells, or PBMCs.

Study processing details: Reference gene primer amplification gave nucleated cell count estimates. Here immunoSEQ multiplex PCR was the method, and the copy in TCRdb shows in-frame clones only, minus some. From that table come the V and J calls and clone size; the DNA was used to work out D and trimming. The top ten hold over 15% of the sample, which has a few hundred thousand clones, about 88% seen once. V dropped 6 bases and J dropped 1 base, with 4 bases sitting between them. This CDR3 contains 13 residues. The V gene's germline CDR1 is LGHNT and CDR2 FRNRAP. The V and J genes are TRBV12-5 and TRBJ2-6; D remains ambiguous. Sequenced material: peripheral blood. This TCR came from a man aged 50 or older with COVID-19, enrolled during active disease. CDR3 loop: CASGPSGANVLTF. DNA for the CDR3: TGTGCTAGTGGCCCATCTGGGGCCAACGTCCTGACTTTC.